Listed below are T cell receptor beta chains from one sample, sequenced in a study of long-term antiretroviral therapy in people with HIV. Assay used: immunoSEQ multiplex PCR; TCRdb lists only in-frame clones, some missing. The sample shows under 45,000 clones, 83% of them seen only once. The sample was unsorted PBMCs, taken 1 year after starting antiretroviral therapy. Every receptor here comes from a man in his late teens or twenties with HIV. CDR3s include the opening cysteine and the closing phenylalanine or tryptophan. The order of the fields is clone size, V gene, D gene, J gene, CDR3 DNA, CDR3 protein. A D gene is named only where the DNA matches it firmly. Size is omitted from some rows. Given values are once, few, many or a class for expanded clones.

>-|TRBV27|TRBD1|TRBJ2-5
TGTGCCAGCAGTTCCGTCCGGGACAGGGGGCAAGAGACCCAGTACTTC
CASSSVRDRGQETQYF
>-|TRBV28|-|TRBJ2-5
TGTGCCAGCAGTTTGCAGGGATTCGGGGAGACCCAGTACTTC
CASSLQGFGETQYF
>-|TRBV6-5|-|TRBJ2-7
TGTGCCAGCAGTTCCGGGACCCTCACGCCTTCCGAGCAGTACTTC
CASSSGTLTPSEQYF
>-|TRBV6-5|-|TRBJ1-4
TGTGCCAGCAGTTTCAGGGGTTCTAATGAAAAACTGTTTTTT
CASSFRGSNEKLFF
>-|TRBV27|TRBD2|TRBJ2-5
TGTGCCAGCAGTTTATCTCCTAGCGGGGCCACAAGAGAGACCCAGTACTTC
CASSLSPSGATRETQYF
>-|TRBV13|TRBD2|TRBJ2-2
TGTGCCAGCAGCCCTGGACTAGCGGGGGGGCCGAACACCGGGGAGCTGTTTTTT
CASSPGLAGGPNTGELFF
>medium-sized|TRBV4-2|TRBD1|TRBJ2-2
TGTGCCAGCAGCCTATCCCCCGGGGACAGGGGGCCCACCGGGGAGCTGTTTTTT
CASSLSPGDRGPTGELFF
>-|TRBV5-1|TRBD2|TRBJ2-1
TGCGCCAGCAGCATTGGGACTAGCGCATACAATGAGCAGTTCTTC
CASSIGTSAYNEQFF
>-|TRBV5-8|-|TRBJ1-1
TGTGCCAGCAGCTTTTCGTCCCTGGGGTCTGAAGCTTTCTTT
CASSFSSLGSEAFF
>-|TRBV6-5|-|TRBJ2-1
TGTGCCAGCTCGAGGGGATCCTACAATGAGCAGTTCTTC
CASSRGSYNEQFF
>once|TRBV4-1|-|TRBJ2-7
TGCGCCAGCAGCCTCGCCATGGGTTACGAGCAGTACTTC
CASSLAMGYEQYF
>-|TRBV5-1|-|TRBJ2-7
TGCGCCAGCAGCCACCAAGACAAATCCTACGAGCAGTACTTC
CASSHQDKSYEQYF
>-|TRBV4-3|-|TRBJ2-5
TGCGCCAGCAGCCAAGGGACCTTTTTAACCGCGGAGACCCAGTACTTC
CASSQGTFLTAETQYF
>-|TRBV6-1|-|TRBJ2-1
TGTGCCAGCACCTACAATGAGCAGTTCTTC
CASTYNEQFF
>-|TRBV18|-|TRBJ2-1
TGTGCCAGCTCACCATCGGATTACTCCTACAATGAGCAGTTCTTC
CASSPSDYSYNEQFF
>-|TRBV19|-|TRBJ2-7
TGTGCCAGTAGCGGGGGACAGTGGGTCTACGAGCAGTACTTC
CASSGGQWVYEQYF
>-|TRBV7-9|-|TRBJ2-1
TGTGCCAGCAGCAAACAGGTCTACAATGAGCAGTTCTTC
CASSKQVYNEQFF
>-|TRBV19|TRBD1|TRBJ1-1
TGTGCCAGTAGACAGGTACAGGGGGCGAAAACTGAAGCTTTCTTT
CASRQVQGAKTEAFF
>-|TRBV5-4|-|TRBJ1-1
TGTGCCAGCAGCTTAGAAGTGGGCGCTGAAGCTTTCTTT
CASSLEVGAEAFF
>-|TRBV13|-|TRBJ1-1
TGTGCCAGCAGCTCTTCCCCCGGCTTATCGAACACTGAAGCTTTCTTT
CASSSSPGLSNTEAFF
>-|TRBV19|-|TRBJ2-1
TGTGCCAGTAGTACCCAGACATTCGGTCGTTACAATGAGCAGTTCTTC
CASSTQTFGRYNEQFF
>-|TRBV28|TRBD1|TRBJ2-7
TGTGCCAGCAGTTCGGGACAGGGGATCAACGAGCAGTACTTC
CASSSGQGINEQYF
>-|TRBV19|TRBD1|TRBJ2-2
TGTGCCAGTAGTATCTCTCTAGGACAGGGGTACACCGGGGAGCTGTTTTTT
CASSISLGQGYTGELFF
>-|TRBV11-2|TRBD1|TRBJ2-1
TGTGCCAGCAGCCCCGGGACAGGGGGTTACAATGAGCAGTTCTTC
CASSPGTGGYNEQFF
>-|TRBV15|TRBD1|TRBJ2-7
TGTGCCACCAGCAGAGAGGGGACAGGGCAGTACGAGCAGTACTTC
CATSREGTGQYEQYF
>-|TRBV5-1|TRBD2|TRBJ2-1
TGCGCCAGCAGCCCTATGCTGGAGCGGGAGATTCCCCAGAGCTCCTACAATGAGCAGTTCTTC
CASSPMLEREIPQSSYNEQFF
>-|TRBV4-3|TRBD1|TRBJ2-7
TGCGCCAGCAGCCAAAGACAGGGCTCCTACGAGCAGTACTTC
CASSQRQGSYEQYF
>-|TRBV7-9|TRBD1|TRBJ2-2
TGTGCCAGCAGCTTAGGGACAGGGTATACCGGGGAGCTGTTTTTT
CASSLGTGYTGELFF
>-|TRBV5-1|-|TRBJ2-5
TGCGCCAGCAGCTTGAACGGGCAGGGAGAGACCCAGTACTTC
CASSLNGQGETQYF
>-|TRBV14|-|TRBJ1-1
TGTGCCAGCAGCCCCCGAGGACAGAGGAACACTGAAGCTTTCTTT
CASSPRGQRNTEAFF
>-|TRBV19|-|TRBJ1-5
TGTGCCAGTAGTATAGAAAGGGTCAGGGGCAATAGGTGGAATCAGCCCCAGCATTTT
CASSIERVRGNRWNQPQHF
>once|TRBV28|TRBD1|TRBJ2-6
TGTGCCAGCAGTACGGACAGGGAGCGCTCTGGGGCCAACGTCCTGACTTTC
CASSTDRERSGANVLTF
>-|TRBV27|TRBD1|TRBJ2-2
TGTGCCAGCAGTTCCAACAGGGGGCGCAGGACCGGGGAGCTGTTTTTT
CASSSNRGRRTGELFF
>-|TRBV19|-|TRBJ2-1
TGTGCCAGTAGTATGGGTACAGGGAACTTCTACAATGAGCAGTTCTTC
CASSMGTGNFYNEQFF
>-|TRBV18|TRBD2|TRBJ2-5
TGTGCCAGCTCACTTTCGACTAGCGGGAACGGGGAGACCCAGTACTTC
CASSLSTSGNGETQYF
>-|TRBV7-3|-|TRBJ2-6
TGTGCCAGCAGCTTAACAGGGTCTGGGGCCAACGTCCTGACTTTC
CASSLTGSGANVLTF
>-|TRBV29-1|TRBD1|TRBJ2-7
TGCAGCGTTGAACAGGGACAGGACCCCTACGAGCAGTACTTC
CSVEQGQDPYEQYF
>-|TRBV14|-|TRBJ1-1
TGTGCCAGCAGCCATCCCGGGGGCACTGAAGCTTTCTTT
CASSHPGGTEAFF
>-|TRBV9|-|TRBJ1-1
TGTGCCAGCAGTGTGTCACCCGGCCGGAACACTGAAGCTTTCTTT
CASSVSPGRNTEAFF
>-|TRBV9|-|TRBJ2-2
TGTGCCAGCAGCCCCCCTACTGGCACCGGGGAGCTGTTTTTT
CASSPPTGTGELFF
>-|TRBV18|-|TRBJ1-1
TGTGCCAGCTTAAGTTCGAACACTGAAGCTTTCTTT
CASLSSNTEAFF
>-|TRBV7-8|TRBD1|TRBJ1-6
TGTGCCAGCAGCTTAGCGGGACAGAATTCACCCCTCCACTTT
CASSLAGQNSPLHF
>-|TRBV19|-|TRBJ1-3
TGTGCCAGTAGTATTCCCCGGGCGGTCCCCTCTGGAAACACCATATATTTT
CASSIPRAVPSGNTIYF
>-|TRBV2|TRBD2|TRBJ2-7
TGTGCCAGCAGTCCACCTAGCGGCTCCTACGAGCAGTACTTC
CASSPPSGSYEQYF
>-|TRBV9|TRBD2|TRBJ2-4
TGTGCCAGCAGCTTCCCCGGGGGGGCCCGCGGAAACATTCAGTACTTC
CASSFPGGARGNIQYF
>-|TRBV13|-|TRBJ1-1
TGTGCCAGCAGCAACCTGAGTGGTAATGAAGCTTTCTTT
CASSNLSGNEAFF
>-|TRBV7-9|TRBD1|TRBJ2-1
TGTGCCAGCAGCTCTCCCGGGACAGGGGTCAATGAGCAGTTCTTC
CASSSPGTGVNEQFF
>-|TRBV18|TRBD1|TRBJ1-4
TGTGCCAGCTCACCGTCCAGGGACAGGGGCGGGGAAAAACTGTTTTTT
CASSPSRDRGGEKLFF
>-|TRBV4-1|TRBD1|TRBJ1-1
TGCGCCAGCAGCCAACCCGGGACAGCTGCTGAAGCTTTCTTT
CASSQPGTAAEAFF
>-|TRBV6-5|-|TRBJ2-7
TGTGCCAGCAGCCCGACGCAGCACGAGCAGTACTTC
CASSPTQHEQYF
>-|TRBV19|TRBD1|TRBJ1-5
TGTGCCAGTAATGACAGGGGATCCCATCAGCCCCAGCATTTT
CASNDRGSHQPQHF
>-|TRBV27|-|TRBJ1-2
TGTGCCAGCAGTTTAAAGCCCAGGACAGCGACTAACTATGGCTACACCTTC
CASSLKPRTATNYGYTF
>-|TRBV5-1|TRBD2|TRBJ2-1
TGCGCCAGCAGCTTGGACGTTGGGCCCACCCCCACAGGGACTAGGGCACGCCATTACAATGAGCAGTTCTTC
CASSLDVGPTPTGTRARHYNEQFF
>-|TRBV6-5|-|TRBJ1-1
TGTGCCAGCAGTTACGGCAGAGAGAACACTGAAGCTTTCTTT
CASSYGRENTEAFF
>-|TRBV5-6|-|TRBJ1-1
TGTGCCAGCAGAGTGGGGGTTGGGACTGAAGCTTTCTTT
CASRVGVGTEAFF
>-|TRBV25-1|-|TRBJ2-2
TGTGCCAGCAGAACAACCGGGGAGCTGTTTTTT
CASRTTGELFF
>-|TRBV7-9|-|TRBJ2-4
TGTGCCAGCAGCTTAGGTACGAACATTCAGTACTTC
CASSLGTNIQYF
>-|TRBV19|TRBD2|TRBJ2-7
TGTGCCAGTGGGGGTGGTTATGGTAAGCGGGAGGACGAGCAGTACTTC
CASGGGYGKREDEQYF
>-|TRBV27|-|TRBJ2-2
TGTGCCAGCAGCTACACTCGTGGCGGGGAGCTGTTTTTT
CASSYTRGGELFF
>once|TRBV27|-|TRBJ2-1
TGTGCCAGCAGACCCTCTCTGTGGGATTCCAATGAGCAGTTCTTC
CASRPSLWDSNEQFF